Below are 6 T cell receptor beta chains sequenced from a single sample in a study of blood T cell repertoires in COVID-19. TCRdb keeps only in-frame clones here, not all; method: immunoSEQ multiplex PCR. Of hundreds of thousands of clones listed, roughly 85% are singletons. Sequencing input: peripheral blood. These receptors came from a woman aged 25 to 39 with active or convalescent COVID-19.

V gene TRBV5-4 combines with J gene TRBJ2-2, with TRBD2 identical over 8 bases. The CDR3 spans 15 residues. Trimming at V came to 4 bases and at J to 4 bases, leaving 6 bases not matched to a gene. Looked up from germline, CDR1 is SGHNT and CDR2 is YYREEE (reference sequence). CDR3 in DNA: TGTGCCAGCAGCCAGAGCGGGAGCTTCACCGGGGAGCTGTTTTTT. This gives the protein CASSQSGSFTGELFF.

This chain connects TRBV11-2 to TRBJ2-5, with 8 bases that match TRBD2. In germline, CDR1 is SGHAT, CDR2 FQNNGV. V was clipped by 6 bases and J by 4 bases; unmatched bases: 13. This CDR3 has 16 amino acids. The CDR3 DNA reads as TGTGCCAGCAGACGAGCGCCAGCGGGAGTTGGAGAGACCCAGTACTTC. Its protein is CASRRAPAGVGETQYF.

V is TRBV4-1 and J is TRBJ2-6; D remains ambiguous. Trimming took off 6 bases at V and 4 bases at J, with 13 bases between the two ends. This CDR3 region has 15 residues. Per the germline V gene, CDR1 is MGHRA and CDR2 is YSYEKL. Here the CDR3 reads CASRPDNSGANVLTF. In nucleotides, the CDR3 is TGCGCCAGCAGACCCGACAATTCCGGGGCCAACGTCCTGACTTTC.

The V and J genes are TRBV15 and TRBJ1-2; 7 bases align to TRBD1. Germline V CDR1 and CDR2: LNHNV, YYDKDF (reference sequence). V shed 2 bases, J shed 1 base, and the junction held 4 bases outside the gene matches. The CDR3 runs to 15 residues. CDR3 sequence: CATSRTGDINYGYTF. CDR3 DNA: TGTGCCACCAGCAGAACAGGGGACATTAACTATGGCTACACCTTC.

The chain links TRBV19 to TRBJ2-7, with D unclear. V lost 3 bases and J 2 bases, leaving 8 bases between the germline ends. The V gene's germline CDR1 is LNHDA and CDR2 SQIVND (reference sequence). The CDR3 runs 13 residues. The CDR3 loop is CASSISGTYEQYF. The CDR3 DNA follows: TGTGCCAGTAGTATTAGTGGTACCTACGAGCAGTACTTC. Based on the CDR3 plus reference TRBV19 and TRBJ2-7, the full variable domain is DGGITQSPKYLFRKEGQNVTLSCEQNLNHDAMYWYRQDPGQGLRLIYYSQIVNDFQKGDIAEGYSVSREKKESFPLTVTSAQKNPTAFYLCASSISGTYEQYFGPGTRLTVT.

The J gene is TRBJ1-1, the V gene TRBV3-1 (or the pseudogene TRBV3-2); tentative D call: TRBD1 (6 bases). Per germline, CDR1 LGHDT and CDR2 YNNKEL (reference sequence). The V end was cut by 8 bases, the J end by 5 bases, with 9 bases between. The CDR3 has 11 residues. The CDR3 coding sequence is TGTGCCAGCTTCAGGGGAACTGAAGCTTTCTTT. Its translation: CASFRGTEAFF.